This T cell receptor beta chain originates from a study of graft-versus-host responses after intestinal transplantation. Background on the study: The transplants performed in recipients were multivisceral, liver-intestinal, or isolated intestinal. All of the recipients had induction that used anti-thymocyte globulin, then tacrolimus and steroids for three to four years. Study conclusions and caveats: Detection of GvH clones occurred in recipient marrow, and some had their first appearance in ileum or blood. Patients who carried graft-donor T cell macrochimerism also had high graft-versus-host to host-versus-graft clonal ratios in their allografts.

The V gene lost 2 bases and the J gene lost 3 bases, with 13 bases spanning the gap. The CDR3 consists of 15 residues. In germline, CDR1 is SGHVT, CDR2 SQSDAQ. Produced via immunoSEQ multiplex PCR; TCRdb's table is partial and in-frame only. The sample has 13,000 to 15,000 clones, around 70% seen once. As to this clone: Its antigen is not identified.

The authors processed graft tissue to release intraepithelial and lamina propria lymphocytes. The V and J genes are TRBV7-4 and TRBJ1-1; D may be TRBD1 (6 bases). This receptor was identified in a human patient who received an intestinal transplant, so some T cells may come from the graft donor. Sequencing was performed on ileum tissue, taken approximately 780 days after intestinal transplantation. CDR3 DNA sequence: TGTGCCAGCAGCTTAACGCCATACAGGGACACTGAAGCTTTCTTT. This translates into CASSLTPYRDTEAFF.